The 9 T cell receptor beta chains given below trace back to one sample, sequenced in a study of blood T cell repertoires in COVID-19. Assay: immunoSEQ multiplex PCR; the TCRdb copy retains only in-frame clones and omits some. Of about 210,000 clones listed, 65% to 90% are singletons. Source material: PBMCs or T cells enriched from blood (not recorded which). Receptors originate from a woman in her 50s with acute COVID-19.

The J gene is TRBJ2-1, the V gene TRBV3-1 (or the pseudogene TRBV3-2); D not resolved. The CDR3 has 16 amino acids. Germline V gives CDR1 LGHDT, CDR2 YNNKEL (reference sequence). The ends were cut back, 1 base at V and 1 base at J, with 11 bases in the middle. The CDR3 coding sequence is TGTGCCAGCAGCCAAGGGTCGCGCGTTTCCTACAATGAGCAGTTCTTC. It specifies CASSQGSRVSYNEQFF.

The rearrangement uses TRBV7-2 and TRBJ1-1; no definite D call. The CDR3 length is 14 residues. Germline CDR1 reads SGHTA; CDR2 reads FQGNSA. V gave up 3 bases and J gave up 0 bases, with 8 bases separating them. CDR3: CASSFANMNTEAFF. As DNA, the CDR3 is TGTGCCAGCAGCTTCGCAAACATGAACACTGAAGCTTTCTTT.

A few counts support this clone. The chain links TRBV5-1 to TRBJ2-2; 10 bases line up with TRBD2. This CDR3 is 15 amino acids long. V gave up 1 base and J gave up 3 bases; unmatched junction bases: 0. CDR1 SGHRS and CDR2 YFSETQ come from the germline V gene. In nucleotides, the CDR3 is TGCGCCAGCAGCTTGCTAGCGGGAGACACCGGGGAGCTGTTTTTT. The encoded protein is CASSLLAGDTGELFF.

The rearrangement links TRBV7-9 to TRBJ1-1; D is possibly TRBD1 (5 bases). The germline V gene encodes CDR1 SEHNR and CDR2 FQNEAQ (reference sequence). The CDR3 spans 13 residues. V shed 6 bases and J shed 10 bases, with 18 bases lying between them. DNA for the CDR3: TGTGCCAGCAGATACGACACCCTGGGGGGAGCTTTCTTT. This sequence encodes CASRYDTLGGAFF.

The chain combines TRBV6-2 or TRBV6-3 with TRBJ1-1, with TRBD1 identical over 9 bases. Germline V lookup: CDR1 MNHEY, CDR2 SVGEGT. The CDR3 totals 15 residues. The junction had 7 bases not matched to a gene; V was cut back by 4 bases and J by 4 bases. The DNA of the CDR3 is TGTGCCAGCAGTTTCAACAGGGGGCACGTCACTGAAGCTTTCTTT. Translated, it gives CASSFNRGHVTEAFF.

This chain connects TRBV5-6 to TRBJ1-2; maybe TRBD1 (5 bases). Trimming removed 4 bases from V and 4 bases from J, with 11 bases in between. This CDR3 region has 13 residues. Germline V lookup: CDR1 SGHDT, CDR2 YYEEEE. The CDR3 sequence: CASSPGLSYGYTF. The CDR3 DNA follows: TGTGCCAGCAGCCCAGGGTTATCCTATGGCTACACCTTC.

This chain uses TRBV6-1 with TRBJ1-5; 9 positions match TRBD1. The CDR3 sequence is 15 residues long. Germline CDR1 MNHNS, CDR2 SASEGT. V was clipped by 3 bases and J by 2 bases; unmatched bases: 2. CDR3 amino acids: CASSEGQGGNQPQHF. The DNA for the CDR3 is TGTGCCAGCAGTGAGGGACAGGGTGGCAATCAGCCCCAGCATTTT.

This chain links TRBV6-5 with TRBJ2-5, with TRBD2 as a possible D gene (5 bases). Germline CDR1 reads MNHEY; CDR2 reads SVGAGI. Trimming removed 3 bases from V and 7 bases from J, with 15 bases in between. This CDR3 spans 14 amino acids. CDR3 nucleotides: TGTGCCAGCAGTTATAAATCGGAAGGAGGGACCCAGTACTTC. It translates to CASSYKSEGGTQYF.

This clone was seen only a few times. Other DNA sequences within the sample encode an identical CDR3. V and J are TRBV5-1 and TRBJ2-7, with no clear D. This CDR3 has 14 residues. V was shortened by 0 bases and J by 2 bases, with 9 bases between the two germline ends. Germline values: CDR1 SGHRS, CDR2 YFSETQ. In nucleotides, the CDR3 is TGCGCCAGCAGCTTGGTTGTCAGTCCCTACGAGCAGTACTTC. Its protein product is CASSLVVSPYEQYF.